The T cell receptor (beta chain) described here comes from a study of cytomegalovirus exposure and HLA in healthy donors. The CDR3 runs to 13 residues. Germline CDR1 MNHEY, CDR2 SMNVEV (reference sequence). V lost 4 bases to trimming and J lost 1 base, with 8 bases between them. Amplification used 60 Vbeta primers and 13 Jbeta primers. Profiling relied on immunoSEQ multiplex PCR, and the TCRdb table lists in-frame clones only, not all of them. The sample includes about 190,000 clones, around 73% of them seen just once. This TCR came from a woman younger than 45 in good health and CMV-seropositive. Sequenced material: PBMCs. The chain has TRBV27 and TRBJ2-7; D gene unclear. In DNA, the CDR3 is TGTGCCAGCAGTTGGGCAGGTTCCTACGAGCAGTACTTC. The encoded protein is CASSWAGSYEQYF.